This passage covers 18 T cell receptor beta chains from one sample sequenced in a study of blood T cell repertoires in COVID-19 (dated by TCRdb to about 2020). Libraries were made using the immunoSEQ multiplex PCR assay. TCRdb provides this immuneACCESS table in a form limited to in-frame rearrangements. Some clones are lacking; in checked studies, under half of them reflect an unresolved V gene, and why the rest are absent is not known. Here the sample has fewer than 300,000 clones; approximately 91% occur a single time. Of the sample, about 2.1% falls within the top ten clones. The sequenced material came from PBMCs or T cells enriched from blood (not recorded which). Receptor source: a woman aged 40 to 50 with acute COVID-19.

The rearrangement links TRBV12-3 or TRBV12-4 to TRBJ1-2; a possible D gene is TRBD1 (6 bases). CDR3 length: 11 amino acids. Trimming stripped 7 bases from V and 4 bases from J, with 7 bases between. The DNA of the CDR3 is TGTGCCAGCACCAGGGGCTATGGCTACACCTTC. It yields the protein CASTRGYGYTF.

This clone was recorded once. The J gene is TRBJ1-1, the V gene TRBV18; TRBD1 matches at 8 bases. CDR1 and CDR2 (germline): KGHSH, LQKENI. Unmatched junction bases numbered 11, after V lost 6 bases and J lost 2 bases. The CDR3 has 16 amino acids. In nucleotides, the CDR3 is TGTGCCAGCTCGACTCTTGGACAGGGCGTCAACACTGAAGCTTTCTTT. Amino acid sequence: CASSTLGQGVNTEAFF.

The chain carries TRBV5-4 and TRBJ1-6, with D uncertain. V was shortened by 0 bases and J by 13 bases, with 11 bases between the two germline ends. This CDR3 comprises 13 residues. Per the germline V gene, CDR1 is SGHNT and CDR2 is YYREEE (reference sequence). The CDR3 region has the DNA TGTGCCAGCAGCTTGGAGACTGCTCTCCCCCTCCACTTT. Translation gives CASSLETALPLHF.

The rearrangement joins TRBV28 to TRBJ1-3, with 7 positions matching TRBD1. Unmatched junction bases numbered 5, after V lost 5 bases and J lost 4 bases. Germline values: CDR1 MDHEN, CDR2 SYDVKM. This CDR3 is built from 14 residues. The CDR3 DNA sequence: TGTGCCAGCAGTCGAGGGGGCGAAGGAAACACCATATATTTT. It yields the protein CASSRGGEGNTIYF. Filled out from reference TRBV28 and TRBJ1-3, the complete variable domain reads DVKVTQSSRYLVKRTGEKVFLECVQDMDHENMFWYRQDPGLGLRLIYFSYDVKMKEKGDIPEGYSVSREKKERFSLILESASTNQTSMYLCASSRGGEGNTIYFGEGSWLTVV.

The chain has TRBV7-9 and TRBJ1-1; TRBD1 matches 7 bases. The CDR3 is 16 amino acids. Trimming removed 1 base from V and 4 bases from J; junction bases left unmatched: 9. Germline V CDR1 and CDR2: SEHNR, FQNEAQ (reference sequence). CDR3 bases: TGTGCCAGCAGCTTAGACACGACAGGGAGAGGCACTGAAGCTTTCTTT. Its protein product is CASSLDTTGRGTEAFF.

The CDR3 coding sequence is TGTGCCAGCAGTTCCCCGCAGGAGGGTTATGGCTACACCTTC. This sequence encodes CASSSPQEGYGYTF. This chain uses TRBV6-5 with TRBJ1-2; unclear D gene. Per germline, CDR1 MNHEY and CDR2 SVGAGI. V was trimmed by 4 bases and J by 5 bases, leaving 14 bases between them. The CDR3 spans 14 residues.

A single count supports this clone. V usage is TRBV7-2 and J usage is TRBJ2-5; possibly TRBD1 for D (5 bases). Germline V gene data show CDR1 as SGHTA and CDR2 as FQGNSA. There are 13 residues in the CDR3. V lost 6 bases, J lost 7 bases, and 15 bases lay in between. The CDR3 here is CASSQVQGRTQYF. CDR3 coding DNA: TGTGCCAGCAGTCAGGTGCAGGGAAGGACCCAGTACTTC.

This clone is a singleton in its sample. This chain links TRBV5-1 with TRBJ2-6; a weak D match, TRBD1 (6 bases). The germline gives CDR1 SGHRS, CDR2 YFSETQ. The CDR3 is 15 amino acids. V was pared by 4 bases and J by 0 bases, with 8 bases between. In DNA form, the CDR3 reads TGCGCCAGCAGCGGACAGCGCTCTGGGGCCAACGTCCTGACTTTC. It codes for CASSGQRSGANVLTF.

The V gene is TRBV12-3 or TRBV12-4, the J gene TRBJ1-3; no firm D call. CDR3 size: 13 residues. Trimming removed 7 bases from V and 3 bases from J, with 10 bases in between. CDR3 nucleotides: TGTGCCAGCACCCCGGAGGGTGGAAACACCATATATTTT. Amino acids: CASTPEGGNTIYF.

This sequence joins TRBV23-1 and TRBJ2-1; 7 bases align to TRBD1. Being an ORF, TRBV23-1 has a function that is uncertain. This CDR3 spans 17 amino acids. V lost 0 bases to trimming and J lost 5 bases; unmatched junction nucleotides: 10. CDR3 nucleotides: TGCGCCAGCAGTCAATCCGAGGGACAGAGTAGAGACAATGAGCAGTTCTTC. It translates to CASSQSEGQSRDNEQFF.

CDR3 loop: CASSQGVVGATSKNIQYF. As DNA, the CDR3 is TGCGCCAGCAGCCAAGGTGTTGTGGGGGCGACGTCCAAAAACATTCAGTACTTC. The rearrangement joins TRBV4-1 to TRBJ2-4, with D perhaps TRBD1 (6 bases). CDR1 MGHRA and CDR2 YSYEKL come from the germline V gene. The CDR3 is 18 residues long. Between the trimmed V and J ends, which lost 1 base and 2 bases, there was a span of 18 bases.

The chain combines TRBV9 with TRBJ2-3, with D perhaps TRBD2 (5 bases). V lost 2 bases and J 10 bases, leaving 17 bases between the germline ends. Germline V gene lookup returns CDR1 SGDLS and CDR2 YYNGEE. CDR3 length: 14 amino acids. The CDR3 nucleotides read TGTGCCAGCAGCGTCCAAGGGTCTCGGGATGCGCAGTATTTT. As protein: CASSVQGSRDAQYF.

This clone has a single count. The chain couples TRBV6-5 to TRBJ2-5; 7 bases match TRBD2. The junction had 7 bases not matched to a gene; V was cut back by 4 bases and J by 5 bases. The CDR3 has 14 residues. The germline V gene has CDR1 MNHEY and CDR2 SVGAGI. CDR3 DNA sequence: TGTGCCAGCAGTTCGACTAGCTCGAGGGAGACCCAGTACTTC. Translating gives CASSSTSSRETQYF.

V usage is TRBV19 and J usage is TRBJ2-3; 9 positions agree with TRBD1. V gave up 4 bases and J gave up 3 bases; unmatched junction bases: 8. The CDR3 is made up of 16 amino acids. CDR1 LNHDA and CDR2 SQIVND come from the germline V gene (reference sequence). CDR3 sequence reads: CASSSTGGIRTDTQYF. The CDR3 DNA sequence: TGTGCCAGTAGTAGCACAGGGGGCATAAGGACAGATACGCAGTATTTT.

The chain recombines TRBV30 with TRBJ1-2; D uncertain. V was pared by 1 base and J by 1 base, with 7 bases between. The germline gives CDR1 GTSNPN, CDR2 SVGIG (reference sequence). The CDR3 has 13 residues. The CDR3 here is CAWSGGLNYGYTF. DNA for the CDR3: TGTGCCTGGAGTGGAGGTCTTAACTATGGCTACACCTTC.

The gene calls are TRBV11-3 and TRBJ2-2, with 7 bases matching TRBD1. The length of the CDR3 is 16 residues. Germline V CDR1 and CDR2: SGHNT, YENEEA. V lost 4 bases to trimming and J lost 8 bases; unmatched junction nucleotides: 13. This chain's CDR3 is CASSSSHRGPVGELFF. CDR3 in DNA: TGTGCCAGCAGCTCCTCCCACAGGGGCCCTGTAGGGGAGCTGTTTTTT.

V usage is TRBV5-8 and J usage is TRBJ1-5, with 10 bases matching TRBD1. V trimming: 6 bases; J trimming: 5 bases; junction bases outside the gene matches: 5. The germline V gene has CDR1 SGHTS and CDR2 YDEGEE. CDR3 length: 14 amino acids. The CDR3 DNA sequence: TGTGCCAGCACCGAGGACAGGGGGTATCAGCCCCAGCATTTT. Its protein product is CASTEDRGYQPQHF. Full variable domain (rest looked up from reference TRBV5-8 and TRBJ1-5): EAGVTQSPTHLIKTRGQQATLRCSPISGHTSVYWYQQALGLGLQFLLWYDEGEERNRGNFPPRFSGRQFPNYSSELNVNALELEDSALYLCASTEDRGYQPQHFGDGTRLSIL.

The chain links TRBV6-5 to TRBJ1-5; D possibly corresponds to TRBD1 (6 bases). Germline V gene sequence: CDR1 MNHEY, CDR2 SVGAGI. This CDR3 has 13 residues. Trimming left V 4 bases short and J 5 bases short, with 9 bases between. The CDR3 DNA reads TGTGCCAGCAGTTCCGGACAGTATCAGCCCCAGCATTTT. Its translation is CASSSGQYQPQHF.